The T cell receptor beta chain described here comes from a study of T-cell reconstitution after alpha-beta-depleted transplantation in children. Whole-study results and caveats: After one year, T-cell counts and TCRbeta diversity mostly came from new T cells.

Points on this clonotype: What it binds is unknown.

V was pared by 3 bases and J by 5 bases, with 10 bases of the junction left unmatched. The CDR3 runs 14 residues. Germline V gene data show CDR1 as DFQATT and CDR2 as SNEGSKA (reference sequence). During its preparation, the TCRbeta library received unique molecular identifiers. One entry per CDR3 protein, called by TCRdb with MiXCR from the PCR reads. The repertoire holds about 200,000 distinct CDR3 sequences, with approximately 17% as singletons. Source: PBMCs, mostly from graft donor cells, taken 360 days after TCRalphabeta/CD19-depleted stem cell transplant. This clonotype originated in a male patient aged 2-10 years who had a stem cell transplant for acute lymphoblastic leukemia, so the T cells may come from the graft donor. This chain connects TRBV20-1 to TRBJ2-7, with 7 bases that match TRBD1. CDR3 in amino acids: CSARRPGQVDEQYF. CDR3 coding DNA: TGCAGTGCTAGGCGCCCCGGACAGGTTGACGAGCAGTACTTC.